This T cell receptor (beta chain) was recorded in a study of T cells after yellow fever vaccination. Study-level information: Any fraction with a low cell number was prepared using SMART-Seq v4 Ultra Low Input.

The TCR cDNA carried a universal primer site and UMIs from 5'RACE template switching. MiXCR, run by TCRdb on the 5' RACE reads, gives a single entry per CDR3 protein. Among 600,000 to 750,000 distinct CDR3 sequences, 12% were seen once, and the ten largest hold approximately 15%. This clonotype was counted only a few times. The V gene's germline CDR1 is SGHDT and CDR2 YYEEEE. With 4 bases removed from V and 2 bases from J, the gap between germline ends came to 11 bases. The CDR3 runs 14 residues. The TCR comes from a man aged 25 to 40 who received the YFV17D yellow fever vaccine. Sequencing was performed on PBMCs, taken on the day of the yellow fever booster vaccination. V is TRBV5-6 and J is TRBJ2-3; D may match TRBD1 or TRBD2 (5 bases each). The CDR3 DNA reads TGTGCCAGCAGCCGGGACCAAGACACAGATACGCAGTATTTT. Amino acids: CASSRDQDTDTQYF.